This T cell receptor beta chain was profiled in a study of blood T cell repertoires in COVID-19. CDR1 is LNHNV and CDR2 is YYDKDF in the germline V gene (reference sequence). V was pared by 4 bases and J by 9 bases, with 5 bases of the junction left unmatched. The CDR3 has 15 residues. Clones were sequenced by immunoSEQ multiplex PCR, and TCRdb holds only the in-frame ones, with some missing. The sample consists of roughly 100,000 clones, roughly nine tenths of them appearing once. Sequenced input: peripheral blood. This chain uses TRBV15 with TRBJ1-6; TRBD1 matches at 11 bases. This clonotype was sampled from an elderly woman with acute or convalescent COVID-19. CDR3 DNA sequence: TGTGCCACCAGCACCGGGGGGACAGGGGGTTCACCCCTCCACTTT. Its protein product is CATSTGGTGGSPLHF.